The clone carrying this T cell receptor beta chain was seen a single time. Its antigen is unidentified. CDR1 and CDR2 from the germline V gene are SGHRS and YFSETQ. V trimming: 4 bases; J trimming: 2 bases; junction bases outside the gene matches: 8. The CDR3 totals 15 residues. Only in-frame clones appear in the TCRdb table, and some are missing; sequencing was by immunoSEQ multiplex PCR. Among over 120,000 clones listed, approximately 90% were seen once. The entry originates in a study of cytomegalovirus exposure and HLA in healthy donors. Across the whole study: The same platform as the roughly 630 first-cohort repertoires was used for the 120 or so validation repertoires, a later analysis reported. Study findings and constraints: A subsequent analysis found that TCR clusters from the first cohort also tended to co-occur in the 130 or so validation repertoires, with 94% of cluster scores above 0.

The V gene is TRBV5-1, the J gene TRBJ1-2, with 7 bases fitting TRBD1. Input material: PBMCs. The receptor comes from a woman aged 25 to 45 in good health and CMV-seropositive. The CDR3 region is CASSPRTQGNYGYTF. In DNA form, the CDR3 reads TGCGCCAGCAGCCCACGGACACAGGGGAACTATGGCTACACCTTC.